This T cell receptor (beta chain) was sequenced for a study of radiotherapy plus CTLA-4 blockade in lung cancer. Sequencing was performed with immunoSEQ multiplex PCR; in TCRdb, only in-frame clones are kept and a portion is missing. The data show roughly 48,000 clones, 70% to 80% seen once. Germline V CDR1 and CDR2: SGHTA, FQGNSA. CDR3 length: 14 residues. Trimming stripped 2 bases from V and 7 bases from J, with 12 bases between. This receptor was taken from a human donor with non-small cell lung cancer who had stable disease on radiotherapy plus ipilimumab. The chain joins TRBV7-2 to TRBJ2-1, with D possibly TRBD2 on 6 matching bases. Here the sequenced sample was peripheral blood, taken from a patient treated with radiotherapy plus ipilimumab. The CDR3 spells CASSLTLARNEQFF. CDR3 nucleotide sequence: TGTGCCAGCAGCTTAACACTAGCCAGAAATGAGCAGTTCTTC.